The next 30 T cell receptor beta chains were all read from a single sample in a study of T cell repertoires in cytomegalovirus infection. Using its own MiXCR run on the reads, TCRdb lists one record per CDR3 protein. The sample records roughly 80,000 distinct CDR3 sequences, roughly 25% being singletons. These receptors have no identified antigens. The sequencing here drew on CD8+ T cells from cultured PBMCs, taken from culture after CMV antigen stimulation. These receptors came from a human donor in good health (CMV status not recorded). Some clones in this sample may be carry-over from other donors' samples.

This clonotype showed up many times. The chain recombines TRBV11-2 with TRBJ1-5; D not certain. CDR3 length equals 15 residues. The germline V gene encodes CDR1 SGHAT and CDR2 FQNNGV. The V gene lost 1 base and the J gene lost 1 base, with 8 bases spanning the gap. The CDR3 bases are TGTGCCAGCAGCTTAGGGGCGGCCAGCAATCAGCCCCAGCATTTT. Translated, it gives CASSLGAASNQPQHF. Full variable domain (missing parts from reference TRBV11-2 and TRBJ1-5): EAGVAQSPRYKIIEKRQSVAFWCNPISGHATLYWYQQILGQGPKLLIQFQNNGVVDDSQLPKDRFSAERLKGVDSTLKIQPAKLEDSAVYLCASSLGAASNQPQHFGDGTRLSIL.

This clonotype was detected many times. This chain links TRBV20-1 with TRBJ1-1; D unclear. Germline CDR1 DFQATT, CDR2 SNEGSKA (reference sequence). V was shortened by 6 bases and J by 1 base, with 15 bases between the two germline ends. The CDR3 totals 14 residues. The CDR3 here is CSALEGSSNTEAFF. The CDR3 DNA sequence: TGCAGTGCGCTAGAGGGCTCCTCGAACACTGAAGCTTTCTTT.

This clonotype was seen just once. The CDR3 region is CASSLASRESQYF. The CDR3 DNA is TGTGCCAGCAGCTTGGCCAGTAGGGAGTCCCAGTACTTC. The chain joins TRBV5-4 to TRBJ2-5; tentative D call: TRBD2 (5 bases). The ends were cut back, 0 bases at V and 9 bases at J, with 12 bases in the middle. This CDR3 is 13 amino acids long. Germline-derived CDR1 and CDR2 are SGHNT and YYREEE (reference sequence).

The chain links TRBV19 to TRBJ2-7, with 11 bases identical to TRBD2. V lost 1 base to trimming and J lost 3 bases; unmatched junction nucleotides: 2. The germline V gene encodes CDR1 LNHDA and CDR2 SQIVND (reference sequence). The CDR3 has 15 amino acids. CDR3 in amino acids: CASSIVTSGSYEQYF. CDR3 DNA sequence: TGTGCCAGTAGTATAGTCACTAGCGGGAGCTACGAGCAGTACTTC. Full variable domain (rest looked up from reference TRBV19 and TRBJ2-7): DGGITQSPKYLFRKEGQNVTLSCEQNLNHDAMYWYRQDPGQGLRLIYYSQIVNDFQKGDIAEGYSVSREKKESFPLTVTSAQKNPTAFYLCASSIVTSGSYEQYFGPGTRLTVT.

The table lists this clonotype with many counts. The chain joins TRBV4-3 to TRBJ1-1, with D maybe TRBD1 (6 bases). Germline CDR1 and CDR2: LGHNA and YSLEER. V was trimmed by 3 bases and J by 4 bases, leaving 15 bases between them. The CDR3 runs 15 residues. The CDR3 sequence: CASSQYWTETTEAFF. The CDR3, as DNA: TGCGCCAGCAGCCAGTATTGGACAGAAACCACTGAAGCTTTCTTT.

The CDR3 region has the DNA TGCAGCGTTGAGTGGCAGGGGAATGAGCAGTTCTTC. It encodes CSVEWQGNEQFF. The V call is TRBV29-1, the J call TRBJ2-1; perhaps TRBD1 as D (6 bases). Trimming removed 3 bases at V and 7 bases at J, with 10 bases between. Germline values: CDR1 SQVTM, CDR2 ANQGSEA. The CDR3 is 12 amino acids.

This clonotype was recorded only once. It may be a read error: a sequence one base away is much more abundant. The chain is built from TRBV2 and TRBJ1-5, with D possibly matching TRBD1 (5 bases). The length of the CDR3 is 13 residues. The V and J ends lost 4 bases and 4 bases respectively, with 8 bases between them. Looked up from germline, CDR1 is SNHLY and CDR2 is FYNNEI. The CDR3 DNA reads TGTGCCAGCAGTGCACAGGCAAATCAGCCCCAGCATTTT. Encoded protein: CASSAQANQPQHF.

This clonotype has more than one count but fewer than ten. V gene TRBV24-1 combines with J gene TRBJ2-1; no firm D call. Trimming stripped 4 bases from V and 9 bases from J, with 15 bases between. The V gene's germline CDR1 is KGHDR and CDR2 SFDVKD. The CDR3 is 14 amino acids. The CDR3 coding sequence is TGTGCCACCAGTGAGTCTTTTGGGCTCAGTGAGCAGTTCTTC. Protein: CATSESFGLSEQFF.

This clonotype was detected only a few times. The V and J genes are TRBV28 and TRBJ1-1; D gene unclear. The CDR3 is made up of 11 amino acids. Looked up from germline, CDR1 is MDHEN and CDR2 is SYDVKM. V lost 8 bases to trimming and J lost 1 base, with 5 bases between them. Here the CDR3 reads CASSGNTEAFF. CDR3 nucleotides: TGTGCCAGCTCAGGGAACACTGAAGCTTTCTTT.

The chain links TRBV6-1 to TRBJ2-5, with 12 nucleotides matching TRBD2. Germline V CDR1 and CDR2: MNHNS, SASEGT. This CDR3 comprises 15 residues. With V trimmed by 0 bases and J by 9 bases, 5 bases remained unmatched. The CDR3 DNA is TGTGCCAGCAGTGAAGCACGACTAGCGGGGGTGGCCCAGTACTTC. It encodes CASSEARLAGVAQYF.

This clonotype was detected many times. V usage is TRBV7-9 and J usage is TRBJ2-3; no clear D. CDR3 length: 15 amino acids. Trimming took 4 bases from V and 6 from J, leaving 17 bases between them. The V gene's germline CDR1 is SEHNR and CDR2 FQNEAQ (reference sequence). CDR3 loop: CASSSLSGSWDTQYF. CDR3 nucleotides: TGTGCCAGCAGCTCGCTGTCGGGTTCATGGGATACGCAGTATTTT.

The chain has TRBV30 and TRBJ2-1, with a weak D call TRBD2 (5 bases). V lost 6 bases, J lost 0 bases, and 21 bases lay in between. The CDR3 is 17 amino acids. From germline, CDR1 is GTSNPN and CDR2 SVGIG (reference sequence). The CDR3 DNA reads as TGTGCCTGCCCTGCAAAATGGGATACTAGCTCCTACAATGAGCAGTTCTTC. This codes for CACPAKWDTSSYNEQFF. The whole variable domain, filled in from reference TRBV30 and TRBJ2-1, reads SQTIHQWPATLVQPVGSPLSLECTVEGTSNPNLYWYRQAAGRGLQLLFYSVGIGQISSEVPQNLSASRPQDRQFILSSKKLLLSDSGFYLCACPAKWDTSSYNEQFFGPGTRLTVL.

This chain connects TRBV4-3 to TRBJ1-3; D call uncertain. CDR3 length equals 16 residues. The V end lost 0 bases, the J end lost 2 bases, and 11 bases lay between the germline ends. CDR1 is LGHNA, CDR2 YSLEER, per germline. Here the CDR3 reads CASSQDRRVPGNTIYF. DNA of the CDR3: TGCGCCAGCAGCCAAGATCGGAGGGTGCCTGGAAACACCATATATTTT.

This clonotype was seen many times. The rearrangement joins TRBV12-3 or TRBV12-4 to TRBJ2-1; 11 nucleotides line up with TRBD2. The CDR3 length is 15 residues. Germline trimming cut 6 bases from V and 5 bases from J; bases unmatched to any gene: 6. Here the CDR3 DNA reads TGTGCCAGCAGGAGACTAGCGGGGAAAAACAATGAGCAGTTCTTC. It codes for CASRRLAGKNNEQFF.

V gene TRBV10-3 combines with J gene TRBJ2-7, with 7 nucleotides matching TRBD2. Trimming took 2 bases from V and 0 from J; bases not matched to a gene: 4. The germline V gene has CDR1 ENHRY and CDR2 SYGVKD. There are 15 residues in the CDR3. This CDR3 reads CAISEGGGGSYEQYF. CDR3 DNA sequence: TGTGCCATCAGTGAGGGTGGCGGGGGCTCCTACGAGCAGTACTTC.

There are a few counts of this clonotype. V is TRBV10-3 and J is TRBJ1-3, with D possibly TRBD1 on 5 matching bases. The germline V gene encodes CDR1 ENHRY and CDR2 SYGVKD. V shed 0 bases and J shed 3 bases, with 6 bases lying between them. The CDR3 is 14 residues long. The CDR3 loop reads CAISESTDGNTIYF. CDR3 DNA: TGTGCCATCAGTGAGTCGACAGATGGAAACACCATATATTTT.

V usage is TRBV6-2 or TRBV6-3 and J usage is TRBJ2-3; TRBD2 might be the D (6 bases). V lost 2 bases to trimming and J lost 0 bases, with 12 bases between them. Germline CDR1 is MNHEY and CDR2 is SVGEGT. This CDR3 has 16 amino acids. CDR3 sequence: CASSYVGGRSTDTQYF. As DNA, the CDR3 is TGTGCCAGCAGTTACGTGGGAGGCCGGAGCACAGATACGCAGTATTTT.

This clonotype was detected many times. The chain couples TRBV7-9 to TRBJ2-3, with a possible D match to TRBD2 (6 bases). Germline-derived CDR1 and CDR2 are SEHNR and FQNEAQ (reference sequence). Trimming pared 8 bases from V and 0 bases from J, leaving 9 bases between. The CDR3 length is 13 residues. The CDR3 is CASRGASTDTQYF. The CDR3 DNA sequence: TGTGCCAGCCGCGGGGCCAGCACAGATACGCAGTATTTT.

This clonotype occurred a few times. V is TRBV2 and J is TRBJ2-2, with D possibly being TRBD1 (6 bases). The CDR3 spans 16 residues. V was pared by 2 bases and J by 1 base, with 11 bases between. CDR1 is SNHLY and CDR2 is FYNNEI in the germline V gene. CDR3 sequence: CASSEQATGNTGELFF. The CDR3 coding sequence is TGTGCCAGCAGTGAACAGGCGACAGGGAACACCGGGGAGCTGTTTTTT.

This clonotype was detected ten times or more. The gene calls are TRBV27 and TRBJ1-6, with D hard to call. The CDR3 is 12 residues long. Trimming stripped 5 bases from V and 14 bases from J, with 13 bases between. CDR1 and CDR2 (germline): MNHEY, SMNVEV (reference sequence). CDR3 sequence: CASSTPGGALHF. CDR3 DNA: TGTGCCAGCAGTACCCCTGGCGGGGCCCTCCACTTT.

The gene calls are TRBV19 and TRBJ1-1; D remains ambiguous. CDR1 LNHDA and CDR2 SQIVND come from the germline V gene (reference sequence). Between the trimmed V and J ends, which lost 4 bases and 4 bases, there was a span of 10 bases. The CDR3 has 13 amino acids. This CDR3 is CASSTMGFTEAFF. The CDR3 DNA reads as TGTGCCAGTAGTACCATGGGGTTCACTGAAGCTTTCTTT.

This clonotype showed up just a few times. CDR3 region: CASSPGRNTEAFF. The CDR3 nucleotides are TGTGCCAGCAGCCCCGGACGGAACACTGAAGCTTTCTTT. This sequence joins TRBV12-3 or TRBV12-4 and TRBJ1-1, with D hard to call. Trimming shortened V by 6 bases and J by 1 base, and 9 bases separated the two germline ends. This CDR3 contains 13 residues.

This chain joins TRBV5-6 and TRBJ1-4, with a weak D call TRBD1 (5 bases). The ends were cut back, 2 bases at V and 7 bases at J, with 12 bases in the middle. This CDR3 region has 14 residues. Germline CDR1 and CDR2: SGHDT and YYEEEE. In DNA, the CDR3 is TGTGCCAGCAGCTTAGGGCAGGGTCCTGAAAAACTGTTTTTT. It yields the protein CASSLGQGPEKLFF.

This clonotype came up a few times. This chain connects TRBV5-4 to TRBJ1-3; 10 bases are shared with TRBD1. The CDR3 extends over 15 amino acids. V was pared by 4 bases and J by 9 bases, with 10 bases of the junction left unmatched. Per germline, CDR1 SGHNT and CDR2 YYREEE (reference sequence). The CDR3 DNA reads as TGTGCCAGCAGCCCGGACAGGGGGAACCTCTCCACCATATATTTT. Residues: CASSPDRGNLSTIYF.

There are many counts of this clonotype. The chain employs TRBV4-1 and TRBJ1-1; TRBD1 might be the D (6 bases). CDR1 MGHRA and CDR2 YSYEKL come from the germline V gene. There are 16 residues in the CDR3. With 4 bases removed from V and 5 bases from J, the gap between germline ends came to 20 bases. CDR3 in DNA: TGCGCCAGCAGCCGGGTAAGGGAACAGGGTTGGACTGAAGCTTTCTTT. This translates into CASSRVREQGWTEAFF.

The sample holds a few counts of this clonotype. This chain uses TRBV13 with TRBJ1-2; a possible D gene is TRBD1 (6 bases). Germline V CDR1 and CDR2: PRHDT, FYEKMQ (reference sequence). The CDR3 is 13 residues long. The V end was cut by 7 bases, the J end by 8 bases, with 17 bases between. The CDR3 nucleotides are TGTGCCAGCATCGTGGACAGAATGGGCGGCTACACCTTC. This codes for CASIVDRMGGYTF.

This clonotype has at least ten counts. This chain joins TRBV5-6 and TRBJ2-1, with TRBD2 identical over 11 bases. This CDR3 region has 14 residues. CDR1 and CDR2 (germline): SGHDT, YYEEEE. Trimming cost V 3 bases and J 8 bases; bases outside gene matches: 4. CDR3 nucleotides: TGTGCCAGCAGCTCCCCACTAGCGGGGGATGAGCAGTTCTTC. Its protein is CASSSPLAGDEQFF.

There are a few counts of this clonotype. CDR3 residues: CAISEQGDGYTF. CDR3 DNA: TGTGCCATCAGTGAACAGGGGGATGGCTACACCTTC. The V gene is TRBV10-3, the J gene TRBJ1-2; 8 bases are shared with TRBD1. The CDR3 covers 12 residues. Trimming took 3 bases from V and 6 from J; bases not matched to a gene: 0. Germline CDR1 is ENHRY and CDR2 is SYGVKD.

This clonotype was counted ten times or more. CDR3 nucleotide sequence: TGTGCCAGCAGCCCCGGGGGGGGCCAAACCTACGAGCAGTACTTC. Amino acids: CASSPGGGQTYEQYF. The J gene is TRBJ2-7, the V gene TRBV7-6; 8 bases map to TRBD2. The germline V gene encodes CDR1 SGHVS and CDR2 FNYEAQ. Losses at the gene ends were 5 bases for V and 2 bases for J; bases not matched to a gene: 8. CDR3 length: 15 residues.

The J gene is TRBJ2-5, the V gene TRBV5-4; 7 positions match TRBD2. J was trimmed by 2 bases and V by 9 bases; bases with no gene match: 10. CDR1 and CDR2 from the germline V gene are SGHNT and YYREEE (reference sequence). CDR3 length: 14 residues. For the CDR3, the DNA is TGTGCCACGTCCATCCCTAGCGGACAAGAGACCCAGTACTTC. It specifies CATSIPSGQETQYF.